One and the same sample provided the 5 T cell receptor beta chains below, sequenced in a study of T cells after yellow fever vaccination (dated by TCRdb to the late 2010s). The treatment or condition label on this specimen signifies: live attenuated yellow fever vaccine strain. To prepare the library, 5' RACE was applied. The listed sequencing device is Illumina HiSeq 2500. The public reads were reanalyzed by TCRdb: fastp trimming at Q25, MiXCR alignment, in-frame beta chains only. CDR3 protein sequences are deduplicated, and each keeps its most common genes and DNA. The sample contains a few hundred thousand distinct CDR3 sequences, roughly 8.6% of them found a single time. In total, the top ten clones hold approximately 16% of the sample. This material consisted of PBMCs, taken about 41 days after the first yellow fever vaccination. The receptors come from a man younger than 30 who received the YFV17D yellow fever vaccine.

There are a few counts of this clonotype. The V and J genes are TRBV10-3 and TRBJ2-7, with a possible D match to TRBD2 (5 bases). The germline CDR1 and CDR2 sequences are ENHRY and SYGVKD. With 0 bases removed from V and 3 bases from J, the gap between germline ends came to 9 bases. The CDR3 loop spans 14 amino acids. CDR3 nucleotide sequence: TGTGCCATCAGTGAGTCGCGTGGGAGCTACGAGCAGTACTTC. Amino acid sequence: CAISESRGSYEQYF.

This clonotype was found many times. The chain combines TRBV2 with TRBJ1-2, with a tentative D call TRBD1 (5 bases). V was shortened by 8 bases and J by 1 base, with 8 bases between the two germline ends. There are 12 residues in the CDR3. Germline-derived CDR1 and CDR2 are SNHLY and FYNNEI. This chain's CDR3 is CASEGNNYGYTF. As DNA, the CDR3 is TGTGCCAGCGAGGGGAATAACTATGGCTACACCTTC.

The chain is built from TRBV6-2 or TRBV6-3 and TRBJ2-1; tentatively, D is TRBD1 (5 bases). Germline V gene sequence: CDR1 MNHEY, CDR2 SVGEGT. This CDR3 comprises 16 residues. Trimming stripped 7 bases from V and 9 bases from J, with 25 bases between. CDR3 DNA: TGTGCCAGCATTAGTCAAACAGGCTACCAGGATAGTGAGCAGTTCTTC. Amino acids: CASISQTGYQDSEQFF.

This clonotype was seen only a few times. In DNA, the CDR3 is TGTGCCATCAGTGACCTGGGAGGCACTTCCTACGAGCAGTACTTC. As protein: CAISDLGGTSYEQYF. This chain joins TRBV10-3 and TRBJ2-7; D may be TRBD2 (6 bases). Germline V gene data show CDR1 as ENHRY and CDR2 as SYGVKD. This CDR3 comprises 15 residues. The germline V and J ends were trimmed by 3 bases and 1 base, with 13 bases remaining between them.

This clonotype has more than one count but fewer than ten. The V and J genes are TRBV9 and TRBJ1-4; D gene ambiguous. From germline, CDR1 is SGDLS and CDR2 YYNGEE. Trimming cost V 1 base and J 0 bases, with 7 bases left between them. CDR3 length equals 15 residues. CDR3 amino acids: CASSVNPSTNEKLFF. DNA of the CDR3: TGTGCCAGCAGCGTAAATCCCTCAACTAATGAAAAACTGTTTTTT. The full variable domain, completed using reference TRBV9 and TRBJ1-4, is DSGVTQTPKHLITATGQRVTLRCSPRSGDLSVYWYQQSLDQGLQFLIQYYNGEERAKGNILERFSAQQFPDLHSELNLSSLELGDSALYFCASSVNPSTNEKLFFGSGTQLSVL.